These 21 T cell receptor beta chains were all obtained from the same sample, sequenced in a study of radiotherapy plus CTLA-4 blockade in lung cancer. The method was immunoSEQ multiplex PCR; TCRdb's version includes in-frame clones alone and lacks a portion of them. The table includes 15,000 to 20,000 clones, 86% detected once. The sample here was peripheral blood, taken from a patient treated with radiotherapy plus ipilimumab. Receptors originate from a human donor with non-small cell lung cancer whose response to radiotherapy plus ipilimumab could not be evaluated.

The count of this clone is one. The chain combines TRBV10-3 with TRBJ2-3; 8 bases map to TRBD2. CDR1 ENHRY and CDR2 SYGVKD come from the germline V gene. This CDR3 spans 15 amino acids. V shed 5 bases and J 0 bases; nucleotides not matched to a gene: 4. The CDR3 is CAISQPSGSTDTQYF. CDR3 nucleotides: TGTGCCATCAGTCAACCTAGCGGGAGCACAGATACGCAGTATTTT.

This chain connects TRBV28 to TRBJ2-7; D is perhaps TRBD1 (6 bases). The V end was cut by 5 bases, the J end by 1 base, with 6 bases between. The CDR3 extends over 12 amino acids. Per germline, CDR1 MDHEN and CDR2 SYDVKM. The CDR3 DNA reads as TGTGCCAGCAGTGGACAGTCCTACGAGCAGTACTTC. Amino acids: CASSGQSYEQYF.

This CDR3 is CASNPPGQQIDQPQHF. CDR3 sequence (DNA): TGTGCCAGCAACCCACCGGGACAGCAAATCGATCAGCCCCAGCATTTT. The chain joins TRBV28 to TRBJ1-5; the match to TRBD1 covers 7 bases. Germline-derived CDR1 and CDR2 are MDHEN and SYDVKM. V lost 7 bases to trimming and J lost 5 bases; unmatched junction nucleotides: 14. This CDR3 has 16 amino acids. Variable domain in full (rest from reference TRBV28 and TRBJ1-5): DVKVTQSSRYLVKRTGEKVFLECVQDMDHENMFWYRQDPGLGLRLIYFSYDVKMKEKGDIPEGYSVSREKKERFSLILESASTNQTSMYLCASNPPGQQIDQPQHFGDGTRLSIL.

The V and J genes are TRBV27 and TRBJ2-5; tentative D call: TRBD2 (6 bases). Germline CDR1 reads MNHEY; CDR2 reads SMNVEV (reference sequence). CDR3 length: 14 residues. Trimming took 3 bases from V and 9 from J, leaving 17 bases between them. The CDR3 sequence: CASSFASYGEAQYF. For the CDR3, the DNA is TGTGCCAGCAGTTTTGCTAGCTACGGGGAGGCCCAGTACTTC.

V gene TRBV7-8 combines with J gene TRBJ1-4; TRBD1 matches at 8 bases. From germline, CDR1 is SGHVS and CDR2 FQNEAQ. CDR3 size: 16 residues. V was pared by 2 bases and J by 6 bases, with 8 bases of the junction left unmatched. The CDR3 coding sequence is TGTGCCAGCAGCTTAACGACCGGACAGGGTTATGAAAAACTGTTTTTT. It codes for CASSLTTGQGYEKLFF.

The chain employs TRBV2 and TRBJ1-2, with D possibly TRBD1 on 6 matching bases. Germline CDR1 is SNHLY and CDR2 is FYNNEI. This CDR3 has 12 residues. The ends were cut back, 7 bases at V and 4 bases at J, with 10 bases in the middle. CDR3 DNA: TGTGCCAGCACCGGGGGGCTCTATGGCTACACCTTC. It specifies CASTGGLYGYTF.

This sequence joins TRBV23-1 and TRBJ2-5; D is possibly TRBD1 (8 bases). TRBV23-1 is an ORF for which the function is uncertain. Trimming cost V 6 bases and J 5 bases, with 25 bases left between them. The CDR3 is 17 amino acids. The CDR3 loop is CASSRPVIQGGMETQYF. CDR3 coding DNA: TGCGCCAGCAGCCGCCCAGTAATACAGGGGGGGATGGAGACCCAGTACTTC.

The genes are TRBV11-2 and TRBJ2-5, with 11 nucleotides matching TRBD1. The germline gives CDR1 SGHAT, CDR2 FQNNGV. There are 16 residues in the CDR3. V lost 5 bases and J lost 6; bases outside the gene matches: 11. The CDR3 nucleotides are TGTGCCAGCAGCAACAACCCGGACAGGGGGCCGAAGACCCAGTACTTC. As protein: CASSNNPDRGPKTQYF.

The CDR3 sequence: CASTLAGGGDEQFF. The CDR3, as DNA: TGTGCCAGCACACTAGCGGGAGGCGGGGATGAGCAGTTCTTC. The V and J genes are TRBV2 and TRBJ2-1, with TRBD2 matching over 12 bases. This CDR3 comprises 14 residues. Trimming took 7 bases from V and 8 from J; bases not matched to a gene: 6. Germline CDR1 is SNHLY and CDR2 is FYNNEI.

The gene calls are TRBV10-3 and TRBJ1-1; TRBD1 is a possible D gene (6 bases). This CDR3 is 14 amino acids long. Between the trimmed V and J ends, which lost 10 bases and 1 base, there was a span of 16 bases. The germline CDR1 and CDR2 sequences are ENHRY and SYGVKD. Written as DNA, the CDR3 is TGTGCCACCACCATTGGACAGAGGAACACTGAAGCTTTCTTT. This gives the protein CATTIGQRNTEAFF.

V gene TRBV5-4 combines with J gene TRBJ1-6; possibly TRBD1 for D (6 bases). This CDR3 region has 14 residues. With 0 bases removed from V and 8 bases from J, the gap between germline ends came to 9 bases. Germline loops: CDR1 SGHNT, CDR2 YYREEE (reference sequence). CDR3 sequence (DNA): TGTGCCAGCAGCTTGGGGGGGCGCGATTCACCCCTCCACTTT. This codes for CASSLGGRDSPLHF.

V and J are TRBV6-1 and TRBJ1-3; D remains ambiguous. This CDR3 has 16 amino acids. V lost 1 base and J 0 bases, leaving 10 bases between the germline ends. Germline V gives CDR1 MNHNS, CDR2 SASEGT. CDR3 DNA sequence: TGTGCCAGCAGTGAAGTGGCAGTGTCCTCTGGAAACACCATATATTTT. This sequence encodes CASSEVAVSSGNTIYF.

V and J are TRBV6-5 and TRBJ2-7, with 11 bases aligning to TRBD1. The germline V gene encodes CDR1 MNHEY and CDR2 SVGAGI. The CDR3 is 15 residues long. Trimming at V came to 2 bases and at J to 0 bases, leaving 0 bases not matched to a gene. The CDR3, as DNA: TGTGCCAGCAGTTACGGACAGGGGGCCTCCTACGAGCAGTACTTC. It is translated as CASSYGQGASYEQYF.

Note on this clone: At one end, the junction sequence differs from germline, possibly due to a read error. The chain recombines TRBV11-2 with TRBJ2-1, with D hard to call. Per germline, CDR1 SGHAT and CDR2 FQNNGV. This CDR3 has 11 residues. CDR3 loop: CASSLHKEQFF. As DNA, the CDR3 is TGTGCCAGCAGCCTCCACAAGGAGCAGTTCTTC.

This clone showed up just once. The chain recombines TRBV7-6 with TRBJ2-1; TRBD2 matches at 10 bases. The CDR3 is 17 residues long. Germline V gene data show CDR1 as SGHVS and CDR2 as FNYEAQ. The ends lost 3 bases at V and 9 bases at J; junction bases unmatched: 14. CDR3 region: CASSFGFGERGGGEQFF. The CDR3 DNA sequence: TGTGCCAGCAGCTTTGGGTTCGGGGAGCGGGGGGGCGGTGAGCAGTTCTTC. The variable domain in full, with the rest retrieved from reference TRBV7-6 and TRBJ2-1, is GAGVSQSPRYKVTKRGQDVALRCDPISGHVSLYWYRQALGQGPEFLTYFNYEAQQDKSGLPNDRFSAERPEGSISTLTIQRTEQRDSAMYRCASSFGFGERGGGEQFFGPGTRLTVL.

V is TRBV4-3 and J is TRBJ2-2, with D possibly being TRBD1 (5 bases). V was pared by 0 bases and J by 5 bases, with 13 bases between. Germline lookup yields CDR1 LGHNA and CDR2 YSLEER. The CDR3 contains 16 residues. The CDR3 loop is CASSQDAGWRTGELFF. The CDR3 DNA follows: TGCGCCAGCAGCCAAGATGCAGGGTGGCGGACCGGGGAGCTGTTTTTT.

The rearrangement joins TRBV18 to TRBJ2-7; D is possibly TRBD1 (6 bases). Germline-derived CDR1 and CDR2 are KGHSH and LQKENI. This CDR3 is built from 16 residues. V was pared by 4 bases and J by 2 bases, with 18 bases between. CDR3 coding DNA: TGTGCCAGCTCACGACCCTCCGGACAGCCCCCCTACGAGCAGTACTTC. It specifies CASSRPSGQPPYEQYF.

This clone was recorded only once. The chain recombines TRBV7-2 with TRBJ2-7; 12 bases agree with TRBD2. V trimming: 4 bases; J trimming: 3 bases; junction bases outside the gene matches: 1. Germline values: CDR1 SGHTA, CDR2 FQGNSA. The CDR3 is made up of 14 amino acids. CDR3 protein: CASSSLAGGYEQYF. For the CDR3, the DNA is TGTGCCAGCAGCTCACTAGCGGGGGGCTACGAGCAGTACTTC.

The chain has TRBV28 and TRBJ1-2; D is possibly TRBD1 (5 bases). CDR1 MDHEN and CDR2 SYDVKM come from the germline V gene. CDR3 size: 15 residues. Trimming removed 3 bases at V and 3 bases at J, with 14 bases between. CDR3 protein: CASSFPRQGDYGYTF. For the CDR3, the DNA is TGTGCCAGCAGTTTCCCGAGGCAGGGCGACTATGGCTACACCTTC.

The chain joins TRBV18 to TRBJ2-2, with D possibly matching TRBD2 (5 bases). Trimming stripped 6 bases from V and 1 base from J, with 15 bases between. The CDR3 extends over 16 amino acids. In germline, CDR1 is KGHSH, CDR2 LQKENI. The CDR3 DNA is TGTGCCAGCTCCCCGGCCCGACTACGGAACACCGGGGAGCTGTTTTTT. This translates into CASSPARLRNTGELFF.

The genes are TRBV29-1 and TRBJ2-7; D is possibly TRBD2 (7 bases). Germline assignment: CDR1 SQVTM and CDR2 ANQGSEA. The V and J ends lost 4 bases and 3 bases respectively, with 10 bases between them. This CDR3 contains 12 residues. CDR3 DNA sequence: TGCAGCGTTGTGGGAGGGGGCTACGAGCAGTACTTC. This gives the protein CSVVGGGYEQYF.